This T cell receptor beta chain was sequenced during a study of T cell clonotyping in hematopoietic cell transplantation. Whole-study results and caveats: Cells were unsorted, so CD4 and CD8 contributions were not separated.

Profiled with immunoSEQ multiplex PCR; TCRdb holds only in-frame clones, not every one. The top ten clones hold 13% to 15% of a sample with 5,500 to 7,000 clones, roughly 90% of them seen once. Samples: about 28 days before transplant, then days 30, 100 and 180 after. This CDR3 spans 15 amino acids. Germline V CDR1 and CDR2: LNHDA, SQIVND (reference sequence). V lost 7 bases and J lost 0, with 13 bases in between. As concerns this clone: The antigen is undetermined.

This chain uses TRBV19 with TRBJ2-1; tentative D call: TRBD2 (7 bases). This specimen consisted of peripheral blood mononuclear cells, obtained 180 days after allogeneic stem cell transplant. This receptor was identified in a female patient aged 50-60 years who had an allogeneic stem cell transplant from an unrelated donor, so the T cells may come from the graft donor. Some clones in this sample may be carry-over from other donors' samples. The CDR3 is CASIAGASSYNEQFF. The CDR3 DNA follows: TGTGCCAGTATCGCGGGGGCTAGCTCCTACAATGAGCAGTTCTTC.